The source of this TCR beta chain is a study of CD8+ T cells in alopecia areata. Study-wide points: Tofacitinib significantly lowered scalp clonality and expanded CD8+ clones among the top 100.

Sample treatment: oral pan-JAK inhibitor, 5-10 mg twice daily. Comment on this clone: What it binds is not known.

After isolation, RNA underwent reverse transcription to generate cDNA as the sequencing template. Produced via immunoSEQ multiplex PCR; TCRdb's table is partial and in-frame only. The sample includes 150,000 to 200,000 clones, about three fifths of them seen just once. The receptor was isolated from a human donor with alopecia areata. Sequencing was performed on CD4+ T cells sorted from blood, taken around week 49, from a patient treated with tofacitinib.

The CDR3, as DNA: TGTGCCAGCAGTTTAACCCGACTTAGCGGCACCACAGATACGCAGTATTTT. Translated, it gives CASSLTRLSGTTDTQYF. The chain combines TRBV27 with TRBJ2-3, with a weak D call TRBD2 (6 bases). V was cut by 2 bases and J by 2 bases, with 17 bases left in between. Germline V gives CDR1 MNHEY, CDR2 SMNVEV (reference sequence). There are 17 residues in the CDR3.